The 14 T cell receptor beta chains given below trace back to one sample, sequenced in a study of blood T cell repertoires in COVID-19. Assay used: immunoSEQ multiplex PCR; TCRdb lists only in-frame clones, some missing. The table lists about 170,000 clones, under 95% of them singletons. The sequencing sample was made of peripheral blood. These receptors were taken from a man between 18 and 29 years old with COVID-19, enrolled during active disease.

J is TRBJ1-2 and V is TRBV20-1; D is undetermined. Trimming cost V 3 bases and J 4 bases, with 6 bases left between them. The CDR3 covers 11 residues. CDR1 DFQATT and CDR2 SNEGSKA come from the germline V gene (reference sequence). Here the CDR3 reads CSASGSYGYTF. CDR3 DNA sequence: TGCAGTGCTAGCGGTAGCTATGGCTACACCTTC.

The CDR3 DNA follows: TGTGCCAGCACACTTAGACCGAAATGTCCCGGGACAGGGAGCTCCTACGAGCAGTACTTC. Protein sequence: CASTLRPKCPGTGSSYEQYF. The chain combines TRBV21-1 with TRBJ2-7; TRBD1, the table's D call, was not compared with the DNA. TRBV21-1 represents a pseudogene. The CDR3 covers 20 residues.

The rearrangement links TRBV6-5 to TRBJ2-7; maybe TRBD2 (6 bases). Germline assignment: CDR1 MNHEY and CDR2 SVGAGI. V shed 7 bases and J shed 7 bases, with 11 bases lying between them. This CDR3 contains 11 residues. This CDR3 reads CASTNAGEQYF. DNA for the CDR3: TGTGCCAGCACCAACGCGGGGGAGCAGTACTTC.

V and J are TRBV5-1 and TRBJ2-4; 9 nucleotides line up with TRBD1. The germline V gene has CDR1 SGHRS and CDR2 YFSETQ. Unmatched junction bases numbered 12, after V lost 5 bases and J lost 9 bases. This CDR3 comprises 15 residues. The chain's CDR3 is CASSLGDRDEGIQYF. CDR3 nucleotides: TGCGCCAGCAGTCTTGGGGACAGGGATGAGGGCATTCAGTACTTC. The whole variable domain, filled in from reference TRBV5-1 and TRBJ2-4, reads KAGVTQTPRYLIKTRGQQVTLSCSPISGHRSVSWYQQTPGQGLQFLFEYFSETQRNKGNFPGRFSGRQFSNSRSEMNVSTLELGDSALYLCASSLGDRDEGIQYFGAGTRLSVL.

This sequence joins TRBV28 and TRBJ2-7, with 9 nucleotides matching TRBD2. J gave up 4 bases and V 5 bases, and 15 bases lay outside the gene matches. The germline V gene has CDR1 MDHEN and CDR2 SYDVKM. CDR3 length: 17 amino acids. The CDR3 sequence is CASSLHPLAGGKYEQYF. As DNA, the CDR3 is TGTGCCAGCAGTCTCCACCCCTTGGCGGGAGGGAAATACGAGCAGTACTTC.

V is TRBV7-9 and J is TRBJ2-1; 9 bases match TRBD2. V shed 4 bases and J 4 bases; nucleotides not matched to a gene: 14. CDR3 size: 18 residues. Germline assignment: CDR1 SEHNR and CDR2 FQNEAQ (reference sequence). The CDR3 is CASSSRAGAGGRYNEQFF. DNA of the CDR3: TGTGCCAGCAGCTCCCGGGCGGGTGCGGGAGGGCGGTACAATGAGCAGTTCTTC. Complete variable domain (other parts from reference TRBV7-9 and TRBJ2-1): DTGVSQNPRHKITKRGQNVTFRCDPISEHNRLYWYRQTLGQGPEFLTYFQNEAQLEKSRLLSDRFSAERPKGSFSTLEIQRTEQGDSAMYLCASSSRAGAGGRYNEQFFGPGTRLTVL.

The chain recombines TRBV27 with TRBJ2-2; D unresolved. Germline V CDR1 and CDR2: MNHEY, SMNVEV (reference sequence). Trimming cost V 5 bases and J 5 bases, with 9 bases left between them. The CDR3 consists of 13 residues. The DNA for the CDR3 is TGTGCCAGCAGTCCCCCCTTGACCGGGGAGCTGTTTTTT. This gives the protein CASSPPLTGELFF.

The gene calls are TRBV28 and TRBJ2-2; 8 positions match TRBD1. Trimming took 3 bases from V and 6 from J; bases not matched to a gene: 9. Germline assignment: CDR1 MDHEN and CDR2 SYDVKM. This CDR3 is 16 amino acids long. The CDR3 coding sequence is TGTGCCAGCAGTTTCAGTCTTTCCAGGGGGCCCGGGGAGCTGTTTTTT. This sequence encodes CASSFSLSRGPGELFF.

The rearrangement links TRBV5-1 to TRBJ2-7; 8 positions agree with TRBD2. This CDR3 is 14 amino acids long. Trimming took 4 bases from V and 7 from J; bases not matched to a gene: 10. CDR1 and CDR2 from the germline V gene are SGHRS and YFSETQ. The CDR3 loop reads CASSVAGRGYEQYF. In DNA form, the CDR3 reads TGCGCCAGCAGCGTAGCCGGGAGGGGCTATGAGCAGTACTTC.

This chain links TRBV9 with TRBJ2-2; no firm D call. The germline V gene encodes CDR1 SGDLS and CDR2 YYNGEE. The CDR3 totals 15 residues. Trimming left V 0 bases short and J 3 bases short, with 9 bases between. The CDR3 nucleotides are TGTGCCAGCAGCGTAGGTTCAGTTCACACCGGGGAGCTGTTTTTT. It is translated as CASSVGSVHTGELFF.

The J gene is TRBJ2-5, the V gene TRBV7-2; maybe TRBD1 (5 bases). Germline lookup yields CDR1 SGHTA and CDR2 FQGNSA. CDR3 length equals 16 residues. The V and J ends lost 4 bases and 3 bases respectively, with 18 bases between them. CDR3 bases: TGTGCCAGCAGCTCCCCCGCCGGGCCCAGGGAAGAGACCCAGTACTTC. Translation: CASSSPAGPREETQYF. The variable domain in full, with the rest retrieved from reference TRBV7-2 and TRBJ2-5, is GAGVSQSPSNKVTEKGKDVELRCDPISGHTALYWYRQSLGQGLEFLIYFQGNSAPDKSGLPSDRFSAERTGGSVSTLTIQRTQQEDSAVYLCASSSPAGPREETQYFGPGTRLLVL.

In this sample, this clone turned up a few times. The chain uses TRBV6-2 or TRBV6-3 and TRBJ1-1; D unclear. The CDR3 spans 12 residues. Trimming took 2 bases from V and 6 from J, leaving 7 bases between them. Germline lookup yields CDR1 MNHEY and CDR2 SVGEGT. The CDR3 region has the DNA TGTGCCAGCAGTTACGGAGGATCTGAAGCTTTCTTT. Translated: CASSYGGSEAFF.

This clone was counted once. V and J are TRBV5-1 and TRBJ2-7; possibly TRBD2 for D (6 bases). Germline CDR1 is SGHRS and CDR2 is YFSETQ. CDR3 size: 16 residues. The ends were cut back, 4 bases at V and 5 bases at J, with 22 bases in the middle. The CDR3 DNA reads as TGCGCCAGCAGCCCCCGCCATAGCCGGACTACTGACGAGCAGTACTTC. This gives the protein CASSPRHSRTTDEQYF.

The CDR3 sequence: CASTSGRDTDTQYF. The CDR3, as DNA: TGCGCCAGCACTAGCGGGAGGGACACAGATACGCAGTATTTT. This chain connects TRBV10-1 to TRBJ2-3; 12 bases match TRBD2. The junction had 1 base not matched to a gene; V was cut back by 7 bases and J by 2 bases. Germline-derived CDR1 and CDR2 are WNHNN and SYGVQD (reference sequence). CDR3 length equals 14 residues.